The 8 T cell receptor beta chains below all came from one sample that was sequenced in a study of patients and donors after allogeneic stem cell transplantation. Each CDR3 protein is one row after TCRdb ran MiXCR on the RT-PCR reads. The table includes about 960,000 distinct CDR3 sequences, roughly 18% detected once. The specimen was blood, either unsorted or a sorted T cell fraction (not recorded which). All receptors come from a human donor who was either an allogeneic HSCT recipient or a stem cell or donor lymphocyte infusion donor (not recorded which). It is not recorded whose cells these are; they may come from a transplant donor.

V gene TRBV12-3 or TRBV12-4 combines with J gene TRBJ1-3; D not certain. Trimming stripped 1 base from V and 4 bases from J, with 8 bases between. The CDR3 is 14 residues long. This CDR3 reads CASSLGVGGNTIYF. The CDR3 DNA is TGTGCCAGCAGTTTAGGGGTAGGCGGAAACACCATATATTTT.

This clonotype appeared a few times. This sequence joins TRBV12-3 or TRBV12-4 and TRBJ1-1; perhaps TRBD1 as D (6 bases). With 7 bases removed from V and 3 bases from J, the gap between germline ends came to 18 bases. The CDR3 sequence is 15 residues long. The CDR3 sequence is CASTPDGRGHTEAFF. The CDR3, as DNA: TGTGCCAGCACCCCGGACGGGCGGGGGCACACTGAAGCTTTCTTT.

The V call is TRBV14, the J call TRBJ2-7; 11 nucleotides agree with TRBD1. The V gene's germline CDR1 is SGHDN and CDR2 FVKESK. Trimming at V came to 2 bases and at J to 5 bases, leaving 5 bases not matched to a gene. The CDR3 covers 15 residues. The CDR3 protein is CASSQFGTGGNEQYF. In nucleotides, the CDR3 is TGTGCCAGCAGCCAATTTGGGACAGGGGGAAACGAGCAGTACTTC.

This chain's CDR3 is CATSASLAGSSYNEQFF. CDR3 nucleotide sequence: TGTGCCACCAGTGCCTCCCTAGCGGGCAGCTCCTACAATGAGCAGTTCTTC. The V call is TRBV24-1, the J call TRBJ2-1; TRBD2 matches at 8 bases. The V gene end was trimmed by 5 bases and the J gene end by 0 bases; junction bases not matched to a gene: 8. The CDR3 runs 17 residues. Germline assignment: CDR1 KGHDR and CDR2 SFDVKD.

This clonotype was picked up a small number of times. The gene calls are TRBV10-3 and TRBJ2-2, with TRBD1 matching 9 bases. The CDR3 contains 13 residues. Germline V gives CDR1 ENHRY, CDR2 SYGVKD. V trimming: 8 bases; J trimming: 5 bases; junction bases outside the gene matches: 3. The CDR3 here is CAIGTGLTGELFF. CDR3 DNA sequence: TGTGCCATCGGGACAGGGCTGACCGGGGAGCTGTTTTTT.

The chain joins TRBV12-5 to TRBJ1-1; D unresolved. The CDR3 runs to 15 residues. V gave up 2 bases and J gave up 0 bases, with 10 bases separating them. Looked up from germline, CDR1 is LGHNT and CDR2 is FRNRAP. The CDR3 is CASGLLPQMNTEAFF. In DNA, the CDR3 is TGTGCTAGTGGTTTGCTGCCCCAGATGAACACTGAAGCTTTCTTT.

This clonotype has just a few counts. The V call is TRBV2, the J call TRBJ1-3, with unresolved D. CDR1 and CDR2 (germline): SNHLY, FYNNEI. This CDR3 has 19 residues. The V and J ends lost 2 bases and 0 bases respectively, with 20 bases between them. For the CDR3, the DNA is TGTGCCAGCAGTGAAACCTCACTCCTTCGACTGACCTCTGGAAACACCATATATTTT. Protein sequence: CASSETSLLRLTSGNTIYF.

This clonotype turned up a few times. The V gene is TRBV20-1, the J gene TRBJ1-6; D not resolved. Trimming stripped 5 bases from V and 14 bases from J, with 16 bases between. The CDR3 is 12 residues long. Looked up from germline, CDR1 is DFQATT and CDR2 is SNEGSKA (reference sequence). The CDR3 DNA reads TGCAGTGCTGGACGACGGGTCGGATCCCTCCACTTT. It encodes CSAGRRVGSLHF.